This T cell receptor beta chain was obtained from a study of cytomegalovirus exposure and HLA in healthy donors. Overall study context: In a later analysis, the 120 or so validation repertoires were reported to have used the same platform as the 666 first-cohort repertoires.

Among the 100 to 150 subjects of the validation cohort, separate from the approximately 670-subject first cohort, were the donors. Regarding the study as a whole: Across donors, most TCRs were seen rarely, yet some public ones were widespread. In vitro, three CMV-associated chains proved specific for CMV antigens.

Germline CDR1 ENHRY, CDR2 SYGVKD. The CDR3 contains 14 residues. V shed 3 bases and J 4 bases; nucleotides not matched to a gene: 5. The protocol was immunoSEQ multiplex PCR, while the TCRdb copy is restricted to in-frame clones and leaves out a portion. Here the sample spans roughly 140,000 clones, around 88% being singletons. With respect to this clone: Its matching antigen is unknown.

Sequenced: PBMCs. This receptor was obtained from a woman under 30 in good health and CMV-seropositive. This chain links TRBV10-3 with TRBJ2-7; 8 positions match TRBD2. This CDR3 reads CAISDGLAGYEQYF. The CDR3, as DNA: TGTGCCATCAGTGACGGACTAGCAGGGTACGAGCAGTACTTC.